Shown below are 30 T cell receptor beta chains from a single sample sequenced in a study of blood T cell repertoires in COVID-19. Libraries were prepared by immunoSEQ multiplex PCR; TCRdb keeps only in-frame clonotypes and omits some of them. Among roughly 210,000 clones, around 86% were seen once, and the ten largest hold roughly 7.2%. Sequencing used PBMCs or T cells enriched from blood (not recorded which). These receptors were taken from a man aged 30 to 45 in a cohort exposed to, infected with or recovered from COVID-19 (not recorded which).

The chain carries TRBV5-1 and TRBJ2-7, with 12 bases that match TRBD2. Germline CDR1 and CDR2: SGHRS and YFSETQ. The CDR3 length is 15 residues. V shed 0 bases, J shed 4 bases, and the junction held 2 bases outside the gene matches. In DNA form, the CDR3 reads TGCGCCAGCAGCTTGGCCCTAGCGGGAGGGTACGAGCAGTACTTC. It translates to CASSLALAGGYEQYF.

CDR3 coding DNA: TGTGCCAGCAGCCAAGATCTGGCCAGGGGGGTGACTGAAGCTTTCTTT. Protein sequence: CASSQDLARGVTEAFF. This chain connects TRBV4-2 to TRBJ1-1, with TRBD1 identical over 7 bases. Germline CDR1 reads LGHNA; CDR2 reads YNFKEQ. This CDR3 spans 16 amino acids. Unmatched junction bases numbered 9, after V lost 0 bases and J lost 5 bases.

This sequence joins TRBV27 and TRBJ1-1; the D is unclear. V was clipped by 5 bases and J by 4 bases, with 17 bases between them. Germline V lookup: CDR1 MNHEY, CDR2 SMNVEV (reference sequence). The CDR3 consists of 15 residues. In DNA, the CDR3 is TGTGCCAGCAGTCCCTCCCCGGGGTTCGGCACTGAAGCTTTCTTT. Translated: CASSPSPGFGTEAFF.

The CDR3 DNA reads TGTGCCAGCAGCTTAGACTCCGGACTAGCGACGGAGACCCAGTACTTC. Translating gives CASSLDSGLATETQYF. The chain links TRBV7-6 to TRBJ2-5, with 9 positions matching TRBD2. Losses at the gene ends were 1 base for V and 5 bases for J; bases not matched to a gene: 8. In germline, CDR1 is SGHVS, CDR2 FNYEAQ. CDR3 length: 16 amino acids.

The rearrangement joins TRBV7-6 to TRBJ2-2, with D possibly being TRBD2 (6 bases). Germline-derived CDR1 and CDR2 are SGHVS and FNYEAQ. Trimming pared 5 bases from V and 7 bases from J, leaving 14 bases between. CDR3 length: 14 residues. CDR3 residues: CASSRTTGDGELFF. Written as DNA, the CDR3 is TGTGCCAGCAGCCGAACGACGGGGGACGGGGAGCTGTTTTTT.

The rearrangement joins TRBV7-2 to TRBJ2-5, with 7 nucleotides matching TRBD2. V shed 5 bases, J shed 4 bases, and the junction held 7 bases outside the gene matches. This CDR3 is built from 14 residues. Germline values: CDR1 SGHTA, CDR2 FQGNSA. CDR3: CASSRKVAGETQYF. The CDR3 coding sequence is TGTGCCAGCAGCAGAAAGGTAGCGGGAGAGACCCAGTACTTC.

This chain links TRBV6-2 or TRBV6-3 with TRBJ2-7; a weak D match, TRBD2 (5 bases). Germline loops: CDR1 MNHEY, CDR2 SVGEGT. The ends were cut back, 0 bases at V and 3 bases at J, with 15 bases in the middle. CDR3 length: 16 amino acids. As DNA, the CDR3 is TGTGCCAGCAGTTACTCGAGGGTGATACAGCACTACGAGCAGTACTTC. Its protein is CASSYSRVIQHYEQYF.

The chain recombines TRBV27 with TRBJ2-1; 8 nucleotides align to TRBD1. The CDR3 has 13 residues. Germline trimming cut 6 bases from V and 6 bases from J; bases unmatched to any gene: 4. CDR1 is MNHEY, CDR2 SMNVEV, per germline (reference sequence). This CDR3 is CASREQGGNEQFF. The CDR3 DNA sequence: TGTGCCAGCAGAGAACAGGGGGGCAATGAGCAGTTCTTC.

CDR3 amino acids: CASSPTSGSSYEQYF. The CDR3 nucleotides read TGTGCCAGCTCGCCCACTAGCGGGAGTTCCTACGAGCAGTACTTC. The chain combines TRBV18 with TRBJ2-7; TRBD2 matches at 11 bases. V lost 6 bases, J lost 1 base, and 5 bases stayed unmatched. Looked up from germline, CDR1 is KGHSH and CDR2 is LQKENI. The CDR3 loop spans 15 amino acids.

This clone came up a few times. The chain joins TRBV7-2 to TRBJ1-6; a possible D gene is TRBD1 (5 bases). Per germline, CDR1 SGHTA and CDR2 FQGNSA. This CDR3 has 15 residues. V lost 5 bases to trimming and J lost 9 bases, with 17 bases between them. The CDR3 protein is CASSPIRDPVSPLHF. In nucleotides, the CDR3 is TGTGCCAGCAGCCCGATCAGGGATCCGGTTTCACCCCTCCACTTT.

The chain has TRBV9 and TRBJ1-2; possibly TRBD1 for D (5 bases). CDR1 is SGDLS and CDR2 is YYNGEE in the germline V gene. Trimming stripped 3 bases from V and 7 bases from J, with 13 bases between. The CDR3 loop spans 13 amino acids. CDR3 coding DNA: TGTGCCAGCAGCGCCGGGGGGGTAGTTGGCTACACCTTC. Translation gives CASSAGGVVGYTF.

This clone was seen only a few times. The chain links TRBV7-9 to TRBJ2-7; TRBD2 matches 7 bases. The CDR3 totals 15 residues. In germline, CDR1 is SEHNR, CDR2 FQNEAQ (reference sequence). J lost 0 bases, V lost 4 bases, and 6 bases had no gene match. CDR3 protein: CASSSVGRSSYEQYF. CDR3 DNA: TGTGCCAGCAGCTCGGTCGGGAGGAGCTCCTACGAGCAGTACTTC.

The V gene is TRBV7-2, the J gene TRBJ2-2; 7 bases are a match to TRBD1. The germline V gene encodes CDR1 SGHTA and CDR2 FQGNSA. V lost 2 bases to trimming and J lost 4 bases; unmatched junction nucleotides: 7. There are 16 residues in the CDR3. The CDR3 nucleotides are TGTGCCAGCAGCTTAATCTCGGGACAGAGCACCGGGGAGCTGTTTTTT. It is translated as CASSLISGQSTGELFF.

The rearrangement uses TRBV28 and TRBJ1-2; D call uncertain. Trimming stripped 5 bases from V and 5 bases from J, with 15 bases between. The CDR3 contains 14 residues. Per the germline V gene, CDR1 is MDHEN and CDR2 is SYDVKM. The CDR3 DNA is TGTGCCAGCAGTCGAATTCCGGGAGGGTATGGCTACACCTTC. Protein sequence: CASSRIPGGYGYTF.

The genes are TRBV3-1 (or the pseudogene TRBV3-2) and TRBJ2-1; 9 nucleotides agree with TRBD2. Trimming removed 7 bases from V and 6 bases from J; junction bases left unmatched: 19. The CDR3 is made up of 18 amino acids. The germline V gene has CDR1 LGHDT and CDR2 YNNKEL (reference sequence). As DNA, the CDR3 is TGTGCCAGCATTCAGCTGGAACTAGCGGGCCATAGAACCAATGAGCAGTTCTTC. It codes for CASIQLELAGHRTNEQFF.

The rearrangement uses TRBV28 and TRBJ2-7; D possibly corresponds to TRBD1 (5 bases). CDR1 is MDHEN and CDR2 is SYDVKM in the germline V gene. The germline V and J ends were trimmed by 5 bases and 4 bases, with 15 bases remaining between them. The CDR3 has 14 amino acids. CDR3 region: CASSPPGFQYEQYF. The CDR3 DNA sequence: TGTGCCAGCAGTCCTCCAGGGTTTCAGTACGAGCAGTACTTC.

The sample holds one count of this clone. The chain couples TRBV19 to TRBJ2-1; 9 bases fit TRBD1. Germline CDR1 reads LNHDA; CDR2 reads SQIVND (reference sequence). V lost 4 bases and J lost 3; bases outside the gene matches: 10. The CDR3 is made up of 17 amino acids. CDR3 residues: CASSKSIGTGHYNEQFF. CDR3 bases: TGTGCCAGTAGTAAGAGTATCGGGACAGGGCACTACAATGAGCAGTTCTTC.

V usage is TRBV28 and J usage is TRBJ1-4; TRBD1 agrees at 7 bases. The CDR3 is 16 residues long. With 3 bases clipped from V and 4 bases from J, the junction kept 8 bases outside the gene matches. In germline, CDR1 is MDHEN, CDR2 SYDVKM. The CDR3 nucleotides read TGTGCCAGCAGTTTGCCTCCGGGACAGAATAATGAAAAACTGTTTTTT. Translating gives CASSLPPGQNNEKLFF.

The chain employs TRBV29-1 and TRBJ1-1; D might be TRBD1 (6 bases). CDR3 size: 13 residues. V lost 8 bases and J 1 base, leaving 14 bases between the germline ends. CDR1 and CDR2 from the germline V gene are SQVTM and ANQGSEA. The chain's CDR3 is CSLPGHQNTEAFF. CDR3 DNA sequence: TGCAGCTTACCGGGACACCAGAACACTGAAGCTTTCTTT.

The chain uses TRBV5-5 and TRBJ2-5, with TRBD1 matching 7 bases. The CDR3 has 14 amino acids. V was pared by 0 bases and J by 5 bases, with 4 bases of the junction left unmatched. Germline values: CDR1 SGHKS, CDR2 YYEKEE (reference sequence). CDR3 amino acids: CASSLVQGDETQYF. The CDR3 DNA is TGTGCCAGCAGCTTGGTTCAGGGGGACGAGACCCAGTACTTC.

The chain carries TRBV27 and TRBJ2-7, with 12 bases identical to TRBD1. Per germline, CDR1 MNHEY and CDR2 SMNVEV (reference sequence). This CDR3 spans 15 amino acids. The J segment lost 6 bases and the V segment lost 3 bases, leaving 6 bases of the junction unmatched. The CDR3 region has the DNA TGTGCCAGCAGTTTTTTCGGGACAGGGGGCCCCGAGCAGTACTTC. The encoded protein is CASSFFGTGGPEQYF.

V usage is TRBV7-9 and J usage is TRBJ1-2; unclear D gene. CDR3 length equals 15 residues. CDR1 is SEHNR and CDR2 is FQNEAQ in the germline V gene (reference sequence). Trimming shortened V by 4 bases and J by 8 bases, and 20 bases separated the two germline ends. The CDR3 region is CASSSAVTDRGGYTF. CDR3 bases: TGTGCCAGCAGCTCAGCAGTGACCGACCGAGGCGGCTACACCTTC.

The rearrangement links TRBV15 to TRBJ2-5; maybe TRBD2 (5 bases). Germline assignment: CDR1 LNHNV and CDR2 YYDKDF (reference sequence). V lost 2 bases, J lost 10 bases, and 17 bases lay in between. This CDR3 contains 14 residues. The CDR3 spells CATSRPDRIRDQYF. The CDR3 nucleotides read TGTGCCACCAGCAGACCCGACCGGATTCGGGACCAGTACTTC.

The genes are TRBV10-3 and TRBJ2-1; D unresolved. V lost 0 bases to trimming and J lost 0 bases, with 12 bases between them. The CDR3 has 17 residues. Germline values: CDR1 ENHRY, CDR2 SYGVKD. This chain's CDR3 is CAISESPEWSSYNEQFF. DNA for the CDR3: TGTGCCATCAGTGAGTCGCCAGAATGGAGCTCCTACAATGAGCAGTTCTTC.

This clone was counted a few times. This chain connects TRBV25-1 to TRBJ2-7; 8 bases agree with TRBD1. This CDR3 region has 13 residues. After removal of 8 bases from V and 7 bases from J, the junction contained 10 bases not matched to a gene. Germline-derived CDR1 and CDR2 are MGHDK and SYGVNS. The CDR3 reads CASSRTGILEQYF. The CDR3 DNA follows: TGTGCCAGCTCGAGGACAGGGATTCTTGAGCAGTACTTC.

The gene calls are TRBV9 and TRBJ2-1; 9 positions match TRBD2. Germline CDR1 is SGDLS and CDR2 is YYNGEE. The CDR3 is 15 amino acids. The V gene end was trimmed by 2 bases and the J gene end by 7 bases; junction bases not matched to a gene: 7. The CDR3 spells CASSVGSGRGNEQFF. In DNA form, the CDR3 reads TGTGCCAGCAGCGTTGGTAGCGGGAGAGGGAATGAGCAGTTCTTC.

V gene TRBV6-6 combines with J gene TRBJ2-1, with 7 bases lining up with TRBD1. CDR3 length: 16 amino acids. The germline CDR1 and CDR2 sequences are MNHNY and SVGAGI (reference sequence). J gave up 8 bases and V 7 bases, and 17 bases lay outside the gene matches. This CDR3 is CASKTPEGARPHEQFF. DNA for the CDR3: TGTGCCAGCAAAACCCCTGAGGGGGCCCGCCCCCATGAGCAGTTCTTC.

The V call is TRBV3-1 (or the pseudogene TRBV3-2), the J call TRBJ2-5; possible D gene TRBD1, 6 bases. Germline V gene data show CDR1 as LGHDT and CDR2 as YNNKEL (reference sequence). The V gene lost 6 bases and the J gene lost 5 bases, with 16 bases spanning the gap. CDR3 length: 14 amino acids. CDR3 bases: TGTGCCAGCAGGCCACAGGGATGGGGGGAGACCCAGTACTTC. This gives the protein CASRPQGWGETQYF.

This clone was detected once. The gene calls are TRBV18 and TRBJ2-6; 10 positions match TRBD1. Germline V gene data show CDR1 as KGHSH and CDR2 as LQKENI. With V trimmed by 4 bases and J by 3 bases, 9 bases remained unmatched. The CDR3 length is 18 residues. The CDR3 region has the DNA TGTGCCAGCTCACAACGGGGACAGGGGATGGTTGGGGCCAACGTCCTGACTTTC. It is translated as CASSQRGQGMVGANVLTF.

The chain joins TRBV7-3 to TRBJ1-1; D unclear. Germline lookup yields CDR1 SGHTA and CDR2 FQGTGA. The V end was cut by 2 bases, the J end by 0 bases, with 4 bases between. This CDR3 comprises 13 residues. The CDR3 region is CASSLQVNTEAFF. The CDR3 nucleotides read TGTGCCAGCAGCTTACAGGTGAACACTGAAGCTTTCTTT.